This note documents a single TCR beta chain sequence. The data derive from a study of blood T cell repertoires in COVID-19. TCRdb keeps only in-frame clones here, not all; method: immunoSEQ multiplex PCR. The data hold about 210,000 clones, with more than 70% observed a single time. This CDR3 has 13 amino acids. Trimming cost V 5 bases and J 8 bases, with 15 bases left between them. Germline-derived CDR1 and CDR2 are SNHLY and FYNNEI. V gene TRBV2 combines with J gene TRBJ1-2, with D perhaps matching TRBD1 (6 bases). Material: peripheral blood. This receptor was identified in a woman in her 50s with acute or convalescent COVID-19. For the CDR3, the DNA is TGTGCCAGCAGTATACAGGGTTGGGAAGGCTACACCTTC. Residues: CASSIQGWEGYTF.